The 13 T cell receptor beta chains reported below all come from one sample, sequenced in a study of blood T cell repertoires in COVID-19 (dated by TCRdb to 2019 to 2021). Libraries were constructed by the immunoSEQ multiplex PCR assay. TCRdb holds this immuneACCESS table with in-frame rearrangements only. Some clones are missing; in checked studies, unresolved V genes explain under half, and the rest has no known cause. For this sample there are tens of thousands of clones; about 74% appear just once. Under 3% of the sample belongs to the ten largest clones. What was sequenced was peripheral blood. The receptors derive from an older man with COVID-19, enrolled during active disease.

This clone was seen only a few times. The chain is built from TRBV7-3 and TRBJ2-1; TRBD2 might be the D (5 bases). The CDR3 is 14 residues long. Germline V lookup: CDR1 SGHTA, CDR2 FQGTGA. V dropped 5 bases and J dropped 8 bases, with 16 bases sitting between them. The CDR3 sequence is CASSHPGLLDEQFF. CDR3 DNA sequence: TGTGCCAGCAGCCACCCCGGACTGTTGGATGAGCAGTTCTTC.

J is TRBJ2-5 and V is TRBV28, with 8 bases matching TRBD2. The CDR3 runs to 14 residues. After removal of 6 bases from V and 0 bases from J, the junction contained 3 bases not matched to a gene. From germline, CDR1 is MDHEN and CDR2 SYDVKM. This CDR3 reads CASRTLADQETQYF. CDR3 nucleotide sequence: TGTGCCAGCAGAACACTAGCGGACCAAGAGACCCAGTACTTC.

The V gene is TRBV19, the J gene TRBJ1-4; 10 bases line up with TRBD1. CDR1 and CDR2 from the germline V gene are LNHDA and SQIVND (reference sequence). The CDR3 has 17 amino acids. J gave up 7 bases and V 5 bases, and 13 bases lay outside the gene matches. CDR3 sequence reads: CASSSGTGASWGEKLFF. In nucleotides, the CDR3 is TGTGCCAGTAGTTCCGGGACAGGGGCATCGTGGGGTGAAAAACTGTTTTTT.

The chain uses TRBV28 and TRBJ2-1; D perhaps matches TRBD2 (5 bases). The germline V gene has CDR1 MDHEN and CDR2 SYDVKM. V lost 7 bases and J 0 bases, leaving 7 bases between the germline ends. The CDR3 totals 13 residues. As DNA, the CDR3 is TGTGCCAGCACTAGCTACTCCTACAATGAGCAGTTCTTC. Translation gives CASTSYSYNEQFF. Looking up the rest from reference TRBV28 and TRBJ2-1 gives the full variable domain: DVKVTQSSRYLVKRTGEKVFLECVQDMDHENMFWYRQDPGLGLRLIYFSYDVKMKEKGDIPEGYSVSREKKERFSLILESASTNQTSMYLCASTSYSYNEQFFGPGTRLTVL.

The chain recombines TRBV29-1 with TRBJ2-2; 12 bases fit TRBD2. CDR1 is SQVTM and CDR2 is ANQGSEA in the germline V gene. V lost 6 bases to trimming and J lost 1 base; unmatched junction nucleotides: 6. The CDR3 is 16 amino acids. The chain's CDR3 is CSVRTSGMENTGELFF. Written as DNA, the CDR3 is TGCAGCGTCCGGACTAGCGGGATGGAGAACACCGGGGAGCTGTTTTTT.

The chain links TRBV29-1 to TRBJ1-2, with 7 bases fitting TRBD1. The J segment lost 1 base and the V segment lost 7 bases, leaving 3 bases of the junction unmatched. The germline V gene has CDR1 SQVTM and CDR2 ANQGSEA. The CDR3 runs 12 residues. The CDR3 loop reads CSARQGNYGYTF. In nucleotides, the CDR3 is TGCAGCGCTCGACAGGGTAACTATGGCTACACCTTC.

The CDR3 loop reads CASSSLGGRASYEQYF. CDR3 sequence (DNA): TGTGCCAGCAGTTCCTTAGGCGGGAGGGCATCCTACGAGCAGTACTTC. The rearrangement uses TRBV27 and TRBJ2-7; 9 bases are a match to TRBD2. Germline trimming cut 4 bases from V and 1 base from J; bases unmatched to any gene: 8. Germline-derived CDR1 and CDR2 are MNHEY and SMNVEV (reference sequence). This CDR3 contains 16 residues.

Only a few counts were recorded for this clone. The genes are TRBV2 and TRBJ1-4; perhaps TRBD1 as D (5 bases). V was trimmed by 9 bases and J by 4 bases, leaving 12 bases between them. This CDR3 spans 13 amino acids. The germline CDR1 and CDR2 sequences are SNHLY and FYNNEI. CDR3 region: CASTRDGNEKLFF. CDR3 bases: TGTGCCAGTACGCGGGACGGTAATGAAAAACTGTTTTTT.

The chain is built from TRBV24-1 and TRBJ1-3; D is unclear. Trimming left V 5 bases short and J 4 bases short, with 5 bases between. The germline V gene encodes CDR1 KGHDR and CDR2 SFDVKD. The CDR3 consists of 12 residues. Here the CDR3 DNA reads TGTGCCACCAGTGGAGGGGGAAACACCATATATTTT. It yields the protein CATSGGGNTIYF.

The chain combines TRBV15 with TRBJ2-1; D ambiguous. Trimming left V 0 bases short and J 2 bases short, with 5 bases between. In germline, CDR1 is LNHNV, CDR2 YYDKDF (reference sequence). This CDR3 region has 14 residues. Here the CDR3 reads CATSREAAYNEQFF. CDR3 nucleotides: TGTGCCACCAGCAGAGAGGCGGCCTACAATGAGCAGTTCTTC. Full variable domain (missing parts from reference TRBV15 and TRBJ2-1): DAMVIQNPRYQVTQFGKPVTLSCSQTLNHNVMYWYQQKSSQAPKLLFHYYDKDFNNEADTPDNFQSRRPNTSFCFLDIRSPGLGDTAMYLCATSREAAYNEQFFGPGTRLTVL.

The chain carries TRBV10-3 and TRBJ2-3, with 11 bases matching TRBD2. This CDR3 region has 14 residues. V shed 10 bases and J 1 base; nucleotides not matched to a gene: 4. The germline V gene has CDR1 ENHRY and CDR2 SYGVKD. In nucleotides, the CDR3 is TGTGCCACCAGGGGACTAGCGGGCACAGATACGCAGTATTTT. Its protein is CATRGLAGTDTQYF.

The chain has TRBV18 and TRBJ1-3; a possible D gene is TRBD1 (6 bases). The CDR3 is 16 residues long. Germline values: CDR1 KGHSH, CDR2 LQKENI. The V and J ends lost 4 bases and 0 bases respectively, with 13 bases between them. CDR3 sequence (DNA): TGTGCCAGCTCACGGGGGCCCCGAGGCTCTGGAAACACCATATATTTT. Its translation is CASSRGPRGSGNTIYF.

This chain uses TRBV7-2 with TRBJ2-7; 8 bases match TRBD2. This CDR3 has 14 amino acids. V trimming: 5 bases; J trimming: 5 bases; junction bases outside the gene matches: 8. The germline V gene has CDR1 SGHTA and CDR2 FQGNSA. The CDR3 DNA reads TGTGCCAGCAGCGCCGGACTAGCAATCGACGAGCAGTACTTC. Protein sequence: CASSAGLAIDEQYF.